This T cell receptor beta chain was profiled in a study of cytomegalovirus exposure and HLA in healthy donors. Whole-study context: From HLA-typed donors, an early data release held roughly 89 million unique TCRs. Study-wide results and caveats: Presence/absence analyses assumed roughly uniform sequencing depth across donors.

Trimming cost V 5 bases and J 2 bases, with 6 bases left between them. Germline-derived CDR1 and CDR2 are SGHTA and FQGNSA. This CDR3 region has 12 residues. The PCR made use of 60 Vbeta and 13 Jbeta primers. Sequencing was performed with immunoSEQ multiplex PCR; in TCRdb, only in-frame clones are kept and a portion is missing. This sample has 150,000 or so clones, with around 79% found just once. This clone was detected a few times. Its antigen is not identified. V and J are TRBV7-2 and TRBJ1-2; D unclear. Sequencing was done on a sample of PBMCs. This TCR derives from a male donor in good health and CMV-seronegative. Here the CDR3 DNA reads TGTGCCAGCAGCCCCCAGAACTATGGCTACACCTTC. As protein: CASSPQNYGYTF.